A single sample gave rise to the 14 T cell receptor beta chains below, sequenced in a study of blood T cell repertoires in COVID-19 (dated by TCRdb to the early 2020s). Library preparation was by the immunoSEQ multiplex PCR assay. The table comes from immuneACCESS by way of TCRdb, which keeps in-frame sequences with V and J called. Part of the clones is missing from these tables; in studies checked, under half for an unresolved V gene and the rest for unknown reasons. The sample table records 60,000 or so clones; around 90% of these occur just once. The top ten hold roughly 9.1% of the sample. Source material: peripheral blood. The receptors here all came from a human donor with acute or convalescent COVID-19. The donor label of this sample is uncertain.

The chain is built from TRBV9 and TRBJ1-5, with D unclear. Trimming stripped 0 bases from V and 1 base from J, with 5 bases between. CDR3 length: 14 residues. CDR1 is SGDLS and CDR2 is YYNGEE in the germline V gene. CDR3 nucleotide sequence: TGTGCCAGCAGCGTAGGAGAAAGCAATCAGCCCCAGCATTTT. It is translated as CASSVGESNQPQHF. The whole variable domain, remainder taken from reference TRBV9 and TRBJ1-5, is DSGVTQTPKHLITATGQRVTLRCSPRSGDLSVYWYQQSLDQGLQFLIQYYNGEERAKGNILERFSAQQFPDLHSELNLSSLELGDSALYFCASSVGESNQPQHFGDGTRLSIL.

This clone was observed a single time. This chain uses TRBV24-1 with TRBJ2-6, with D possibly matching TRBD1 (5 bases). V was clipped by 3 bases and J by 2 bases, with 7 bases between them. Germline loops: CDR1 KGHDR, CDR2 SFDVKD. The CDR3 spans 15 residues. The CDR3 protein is CATSDTGTGANVLTF. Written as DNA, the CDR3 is TGTGCCACCAGTGATACAGGTACTGGGGCCAACGTCCTGACTTTC.

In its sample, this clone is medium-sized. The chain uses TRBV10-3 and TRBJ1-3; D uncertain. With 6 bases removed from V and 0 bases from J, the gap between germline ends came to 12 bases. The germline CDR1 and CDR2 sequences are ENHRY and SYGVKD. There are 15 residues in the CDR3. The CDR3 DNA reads TGTGCCATCAGAGCGGACGTGTACTCTGGAAACACCATATATTTT. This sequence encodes CAIRADVYSGNTIYF.

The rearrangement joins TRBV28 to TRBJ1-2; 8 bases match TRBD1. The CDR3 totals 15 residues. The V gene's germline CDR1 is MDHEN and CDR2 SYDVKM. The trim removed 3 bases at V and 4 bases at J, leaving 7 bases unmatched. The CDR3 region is CASSLKDRAGYGYTF. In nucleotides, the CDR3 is TGTGCCAGCAGTTTGAAGGACAGGGCGGGCTATGGCTACACCTTC.

The CDR3 bases are TGTGCCATCACCGATGACAGGGGCAGCGGCTACACCTTC. It yields the protein CAITDDRGSGYTF. V usage is TRBV10-3 and J usage is TRBJ1-2; 8 bases agree with TRBD1. V was pared by 7 bases and J by 8 bases, with 9 bases of the junction left unmatched. The CDR3 is 13 amino acids. Germline CDR1 is ENHRY and CDR2 is SYGVKD.

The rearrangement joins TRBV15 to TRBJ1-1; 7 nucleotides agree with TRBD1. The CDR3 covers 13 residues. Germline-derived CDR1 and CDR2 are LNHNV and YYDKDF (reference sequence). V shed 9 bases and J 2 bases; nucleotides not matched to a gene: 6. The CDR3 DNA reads TGTGCCACTTTGGGACAGCAAAACACTGAAGCTTTCTTT. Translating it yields CATLGQQNTEAFF.

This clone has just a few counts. CDR3 in DNA: TGTGCCAGCAGTTTTCCCCGCGGACAGGGCCAGCCCCAGCATTTT. Its translation is CASSFPRGQGQPQHF. The V gene is TRBV28, the J gene TRBJ1-5; 8 positions agree with TRBD1. Germline CDR1 is MDHEN and CDR2 is SYDVKM. This CDR3 spans 15 amino acids. After removal of 3 bases from V and 7 bases from J, the junction contained 8 bases not matched to a gene.

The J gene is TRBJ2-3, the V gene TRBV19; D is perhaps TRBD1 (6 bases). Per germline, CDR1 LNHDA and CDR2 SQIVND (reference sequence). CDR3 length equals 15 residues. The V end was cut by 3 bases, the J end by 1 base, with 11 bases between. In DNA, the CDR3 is TGTGCCAGTAGTATTAACAGGGCGGGCACAGATACGCAGTATTTT. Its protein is CASSINRAGTDTQYF.

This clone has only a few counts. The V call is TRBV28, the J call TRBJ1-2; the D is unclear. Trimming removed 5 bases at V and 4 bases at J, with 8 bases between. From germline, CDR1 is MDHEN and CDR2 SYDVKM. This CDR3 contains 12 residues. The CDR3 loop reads CASSLTAYGYTF. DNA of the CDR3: TGTGCCAGCAGTCTAACCGCCTATGGCTACACCTTC.

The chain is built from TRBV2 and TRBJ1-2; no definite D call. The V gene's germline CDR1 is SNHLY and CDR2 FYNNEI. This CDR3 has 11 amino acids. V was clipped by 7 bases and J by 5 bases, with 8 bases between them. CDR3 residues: CASTPQYGYTF. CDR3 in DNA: TGTGCCAGCACCCCCCAGTATGGCTACACCTTC.

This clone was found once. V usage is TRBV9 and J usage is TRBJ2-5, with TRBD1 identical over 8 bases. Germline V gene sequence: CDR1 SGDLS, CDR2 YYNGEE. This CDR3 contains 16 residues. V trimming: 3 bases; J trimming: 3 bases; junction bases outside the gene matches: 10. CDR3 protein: CASSESEDRVEETQYF. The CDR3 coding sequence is TGTGCCAGCAGCGAGAGTGAGGACAGGGTAGAAGAGACCCAGTACTTC.

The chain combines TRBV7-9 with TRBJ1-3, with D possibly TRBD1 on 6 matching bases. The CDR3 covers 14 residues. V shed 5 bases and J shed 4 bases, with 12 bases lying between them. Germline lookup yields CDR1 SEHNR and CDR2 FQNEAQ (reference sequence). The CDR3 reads CASSTGTQGNTIYF. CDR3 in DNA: TGTGCCAGCAGCACCGGGACACAAGGAAACACCATATATTTT.

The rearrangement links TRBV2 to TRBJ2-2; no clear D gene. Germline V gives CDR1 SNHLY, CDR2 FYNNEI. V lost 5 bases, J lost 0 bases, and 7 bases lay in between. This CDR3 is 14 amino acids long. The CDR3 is CASSYTSNTGELFF. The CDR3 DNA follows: TGTGCCAGCAGTTACACATCGAACACCGGGGAGCTGTTTTTT. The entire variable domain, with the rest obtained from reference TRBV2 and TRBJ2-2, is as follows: EPEVTQTPSHQVTQMGQEVILRCVPISNHLYFYWYRQILGQKVEFLVSFYNNEISEKSEIFDDQFSVERPDGSNFTLKIRSTKLEDSAMYFCASSYTSNTGELFFGEGSRLTVL.

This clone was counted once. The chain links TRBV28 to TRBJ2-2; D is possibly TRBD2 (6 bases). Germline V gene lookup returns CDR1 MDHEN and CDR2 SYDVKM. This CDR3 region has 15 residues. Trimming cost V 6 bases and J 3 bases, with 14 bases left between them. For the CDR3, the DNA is TGTGCCAGCAGCTCGGAGGAGGGAGACACCGGGGAGCTGTTTTTT. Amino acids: CASSSEEGDTGELFF.